Below, 26 T cell receptor beta chains from the same sample are listed, as sequenced in a study of OX40 agonist ivuxolimab in advanced cancers. The repertoire was sequenced with immunoSEQ multiplex PCR; TCRdb's copy has only in-frame clones and lacks some. The data hold 77,000 or so clones, with approximately 85% observed a single time. The specimen was CD4+ or CD8+ T cells sorted from blood, collected in a trial of the OX40 agonist ivuxolimab. The receptors were sampled from an adult with an advanced solid tumor such as melanoma, head and neck, liver or kidney cancer.

The chain couples TRBV27 to TRBJ2-7, with TRBD1 matching over 7 bases. The CDR3 is 17 amino acids. After removal of 0 bases from V and 3 bases from J, the junction contained 11 bases not matched to a gene. The germline gives CDR1 MNHEY, CDR2 SMNVEV (reference sequence). The CDR3 region has the DNA TGTGCCAGCAGTTTATCCCCGACAGGGTTCCCTCTCTACGAGCAGTACTTC. Translation gives CASSLSPTGFPLYEQYF.

The chain is built from TRBV5-4 and TRBJ2-1; TRBD2 matches 8 bases. CDR3 length: 14 residues. Per the germline V gene, CDR1 is SGHNT and CDR2 is YYREEE (reference sequence). Trimming took 4 bases from V and 6 from J; bases not matched to a gene: 6. In DNA, the CDR3 is TGTGCCAGCAGCGACAAGCGGGGGACCAATGAGCAGTTCTTC. As protein: CASSDKRGTNEQFF.

V is TRBV25-1 and J is TRBJ2-3; 9 bases are shared with TRBD2. With V trimmed by 5 bases and J by 2 bases, 14 bases remained unmatched. The CDR3 length is 18 residues. The germline CDR1 and CDR2 sequences are MGHDK and SYGVNS. The CDR3 reads CASSLLAGPLAPTDTQYF. The CDR3 DNA reads as TGTGCCAGCAGTCTTCTAGCGGGGCCTCTCGCTCCCACAGATACGCAGTATTTT. Full variable domain (missing parts from reference TRBV25-1 and TRBJ2-3): EADIYQTPRYLVIGTGKKITLECSQTMGHDKMYWYQQDPGMELHLIHYSYGVNSTEKGDLSSESTVSRIRTEHFPLTLESARPSHTSQYLCASSLLAGPLAPTDTQYFGPGTRLTVL.

The chain links TRBV5-6 to TRBJ1-6; D ambiguous. V was cut by 7 bases and J by 7 bases, with 15 bases left in between. The CDR3 loop spans 14 amino acids. Germline V gives CDR1 SGHDT, CDR2 YYEEEE. CDR3 residues: CASAALGRNSPLHF. Here the CDR3 DNA reads TGTGCCAGCGCCGCTCTGGGGAGGAATTCACCCCTCCACTTT.

In this sample, this clone turned up a few times. The chain carries TRBV7-7 and TRBJ2-1; TRBD2 agrees at 14 bases. The germline CDR1 and CDR2 sequences are SSHAT and FNYEAQ (reference sequence). This CDR3 contains 16 residues. The ends lost 5 bases at V and 9 bases at J; junction bases unmatched: 9. CDR3 loop: CASSLPGLAGDVEQFF. As DNA, the CDR3 is TGTGCCAGCAGCCTCCCGGGACTAGCGGGAGATGTTGAGCAGTTCTTC.

The V gene is TRBV30, the J gene TRBJ1-4, with D possibly matching TRBD1 (5 bases). V was clipped by 2 bases and J by 8 bases, with 12 bases between them. The germline V gene encodes CDR1 GTSNPN and CDR2 SVGIG (reference sequence). The CDR3 runs 13 residues. The CDR3 sequence: CAWSPGLVEKLFF. The CDR3 nucleotides read TGTGCCTGGAGTCCGGGGCTGGTCGAAAAACTGTTTTTT.

V is TRBV6-5 and J is TRBJ2-5; 7 nucleotides agree with TRBD2. The J segment lost 2 bases and the V segment lost 7 bases, leaving 4 bases of the junction unmatched. CDR3 length: 13 amino acids. Germline loops: CDR1 MNHEY, CDR2 SVGAGI. The CDR3 nucleotides read TGTGCCAGCAATCCGGGACTACAAGAGACCCAGTACTTC. As protein: CASNPGLQETQYF.

The rearrangement uses TRBV19 and TRBJ1-2; D is possibly TRBD1 (6 bases). This CDR3 has 13 amino acids. Germline V gene lookup returns CDR1 LNHDA and CDR2 SQIVND (reference sequence). The ends were cut back, 5 bases at V and 2 bases at J, with 9 bases in the middle. This CDR3 reads CASSLDRNYGYTF. The CDR3 DNA reads as TGTGCCAGTAGTCTCGACAGGAACTATGGCTACACCTTC. The full variable domain, in which reference TRBV19 and TRBJ1-2 provide the parts outside the CDR3, is DGGITQSPKYLFRKEGQNVTLSCEQNLNHDAMYWYRQDPGQGLRLIYYSQIVNDFQKGDIAEGYSVSREKKESFPLTVTSAQKNPTAFYLCASSLDRNYGYTFGSGTRLTVV.

The chain carries TRBV19 and TRBJ2-7; possibly TRBD1 for D (6 bases). Germline CDR1 LNHDA, CDR2 SQIVND (reference sequence). The CDR3 totals 17 residues. V was clipped by 3 bases and J by 0 bases, with 18 bases between them. CDR3 sequence: CASSMKRWAGVSYEQYF. DNA of the CDR3: TGTGCCAGTAGTATGAAAAGATGGGCAGGGGTCTCCTACGAGCAGTACTTC.

The chain is built from TRBV5-1 and TRBJ2-2, with D uncertain. V lost 4 bases and J 0 bases, leaving 10 bases between the germline ends. This CDR3 is built from 15 residues. Germline CDR1 SGHRS, CDR2 YFSETQ. The CDR3 nucleotides are TGCGCCAGCAGCCTGGACCCAACGAACACCGGGGAGCTGTTTTTT. Protein product: CASSLDPTNTGELFF. The whole variable domain, remainder taken from reference TRBV5-1 and TRBJ2-2, is KAGVTQTPRYLIKTRGQQVTLSCSPISGHRSVSWYQQTPGQGLQFLFEYFSETQRNKGNFPGRFSGRQFSNSRSEMNVSTLELGDSALYLCASSLDPTNTGELFFGEGSRLTVL.

The J gene is TRBJ2-6, the V gene TRBV9; 9 nucleotides line up with TRBD1. From germline, CDR1 is SGDLS and CDR2 YYNGEE. This CDR3 comprises 19 residues. J was trimmed by 2 bases and V by 2 bases; bases with no gene match: 11. The CDR3 loop reads CASSVVWDRDKTGANVLTF. The CDR3, as DNA: TGTGCCAGCAGCGTGGTATGGGACAGGGACAAAACTGGGGCCAACGTCCTGACTTTC.

The chain has TRBV11-3 and TRBJ2-1; 7 nucleotides line up with TRBD2. Germline CDR1 reads SGHNT; CDR2 reads YENEEA. V lost 4 bases to trimming and J lost 8 bases; unmatched junction nucleotides: 5. The CDR3 consists of 13 residues. CDR3 DNA sequence: TGTGCCAGCAGCTCCGGGGGGATCGATGAGCAGTTCTTC. Its translation is CASSSGGIDEQFF.

This clone has only one observation. The chain has TRBV30 and TRBJ2-3, with D hard to call. CDR1 GTSNPN and CDR2 SVGIG come from the germline V gene (reference sequence). V gave up 2 bases and J gave up 2 bases, with 8 bases separating them. The CDR3 runs 13 residues. The CDR3 coding sequence is TGTGCCTGGAGTTGGGCGGACACAGATACGCAGTATTTT. This sequence encodes CAWSWADTDTQYF.

The V gene is TRBV5-1, the J gene TRBJ1-6, with TRBD1 as a possible D gene (5 bases). V lost 0 bases and J lost 6, with 13 bases in between. Germline CDR1 is SGHRS and CDR2 is YFSETQ. The CDR3 contains 16 residues. CDR3 coding DNA: TGCGCCAGCAGCTTGGTGGGGACTGCCGTTAATTCACCCCTCCACTTT. It encodes CASSLVGTAVNSPLHF.

The chain couples TRBV19 to TRBJ1-5, with 10 bases lining up with TRBD1. The germline CDR1 and CDR2 sequences are LNHDA and SQIVND (reference sequence). The CDR3 has 15 amino acids. The V segment lost 6 bases and the J segment 9 bases; nucleotides outside the gene matches: 11. The CDR3 nucleotides are TGTGCCAGTAGACGGTCGGAGACAGGGGGCTTGCCCCAGCATTTT. Its protein is CASRRSETGGLPQHF.

The rearrangement uses TRBV11-3 and TRBJ1-1, with D unresolved. V was trimmed by 4 bases and J by 3 bases, leaving 9 bases between them. Germline CDR1 and CDR2: SGHNT and YENEEA. The CDR3 is 13 residues long. CDR3 DNA sequence: TGTGCCAGCAGCTCCAAAAGGGACACTGAAGCTTTCTTT. Amino acids: CASSSKRDTEAFF.

This chain joins TRBV6-6 and TRBJ2-1; D is unclear. Trimming took off 5 bases at V and 6 bases at J, with 8 bases between the two ends. Germline loops: CDR1 MNHNY, CDR2 SVGAGI (reference sequence). The CDR3 spans 12 residues. CDR3 nucleotide sequence: TGTGCCAGCAGTCCCAGATTCAATGAGCAGTTCTTC. This sequence encodes CASSPRFNEQFF.

The chain uses TRBV5-1 and TRBJ1-1; a weak D match, TRBD1 (5 bases). CDR3 length: 15 residues. The germline gives CDR1 SGHRS, CDR2 YFSETQ. Trimming pared 1 base from V and 5 bases from J, leaving 15 bases between. CDR3 loop: CASSLTGARGTEAFF. DNA of the CDR3: TGCGCCAGCAGCTTGACCGGGGCGAGGGGTACTGAAGCTTTCTTT.

The CDR3 spells CASSSQDRAIQYF. Here the CDR3 DNA reads TGTGCCAGCAGCTCTCAGGACAGGGCTATTCAGTACTTC. The chain employs TRBV7-3 and TRBJ2-4; 8 bases match TRBD1. After removal of 4 bases from V and 10 bases from J, the junction contained 6 bases not matched to a gene. This CDR3 region has 13 residues. Germline CDR1 and CDR2: SGHTA and FQGTGA.

The chain is built from TRBV7-9 and TRBJ1-1; D is undetermined. V was trimmed by 5 bases and J by 11 bases, leaving 15 bases between them. CDR1 and CDR2 from the germline V gene are SEHNR and FQNEAQ (reference sequence). This CDR3 region has 12 residues. In DNA form, the CDR3 reads TGTGCCAGCAGCCCGCCTCGCCCAGAGGCTTTCTTT. Protein: CASSPPRPEAFF.

V and J are TRBV19 and TRBJ2-6; D gene ambiguous. V lost 5 bases and J lost 2, with 10 bases in between. Germline loops: CDR1 LNHDA, CDR2 SQIVND (reference sequence). The CDR3 has 15 amino acids. CDR3 residues: CASSPRWAGANVLTF. In DNA form, the CDR3 reads TGTGCCAGTAGTCCCCGTTGGGCTGGGGCCAACGTCCTGACTTTC.

This chain connects TRBV5-3 to TRBJ1-6; D not certain. TRBV5-3 is an open reading frame whose function is uncertain. The CDR3 runs 12 residues. The ends were cut back, 5 bases at V and 9 bases at J, with 9 bases in the middle. CDR3 DNA sequence: TGTGCCAGAAGACTCCAGGTTTCACCCCTCCACTTT. This encodes CARRLQVSPLHF.

As DNA, the CDR3 is TGTGCCAGCAATGGTGCCGTGAGCACCGGGGAGCTGTTTTTT. This gives the protein CASNGAVSTGELFF. V is TRBV25-1 and J is TRBJ2-2; D gene ambiguous. The V gene lost 7 bases and the J gene lost 4 bases, with 13 bases spanning the gap. This CDR3 has 14 residues. Germline CDR1 and CDR2: MGHDK and SYGVNS.

The genes are TRBV7-2 and TRBJ2-7; maybe TRBD1 (6 bases). The CDR3 has 15 residues. From germline, CDR1 is SGHTA and CDR2 FQGNSA. Trimming removed 0 bases from V and 5 bases from J, with 14 bases in between. CDR3 region: CASSLAFGRGHEQYF. In DNA, the CDR3 is TGTGCCAGCAGCTTAGCTTTTGGCAGGGGCCACGAGCAGTACTTC. The entire variable domain, with the rest obtained from reference TRBV7-2 and TRBJ2-7, is as follows: GAGVSQSPSNKVTEKGKDVELRCDPISGHTALYWYRQSLGQGLEFLIYFQGNSAPDKSGLPSDRFSAERTGGSVSTLTIQRTQQEDSAVYLCASSLAFGRGHEQYFGPGTRLTVT.

The V and J genes are TRBV4-1 and TRBJ1-1; D is undetermined. The germline V gene encodes CDR1 MGHRA and CDR2 YSYEKL. The CDR3 contains 14 residues. Trimming removed 1 base from V and 5 bases from J, with 11 bases in between. The CDR3 is CASSQVISRTEAFF. DNA of the CDR3: TGCGCCAGCAGCCAAGTAATTAGCCGGACTGAAGCTTTCTTT.

This clone was counted only a few times. The rearrangement joins TRBV11-2 to TRBJ2-1; D unresolved. The CDR3 is made up of 16 amino acids. Germline CDR1 SGHAT, CDR2 FQNNGV. Trimming pared 2 bases from V and 2 bases from J, leaving 13 bases between. The CDR3 DNA reads TGTGCCAGCAGCTTAACTGCTTATGGCGCCTACAATGAGCAGTTCTTC. It codes for CASSLTAYGAYNEQFF.